This entry concerns a single TCR beta chain. Antigen unknown. Trimming stripped 2 bases from V and 2 bases from J, with 3 bases between. From germline, CDR1 is SGHTA and CDR2 FQGNSA. This CDR3 region has 12 residues. Investigators reverse transcribed all isolated RNA, so they sequenced expressed TCRB transcripts. Naive, central memory and regulatory T cell samples yielded roughly 3.6 million reads on average. The protocol was immunoSEQ multiplex PCR, while the TCRdb copy is restricted to in-frame clones and leaves out a portion. The sample consists of approximately 470,000 clones, approximately 31% of them appearing once. The sample is drawn from a study of beta chain features in type 1 diabetes. Findings and limits, study-wide: Patients with type 1 diabetes showed fewer VDJ junction insertions and more deletions. Sequencing of cDNA might inflate the share of cells that strongly express TCR. A greater similarity of naive, central memory and Treg TCRB repertoires was seen among patients than among healthy donors.

V is TRBV7-2 and J is TRBJ1-1, with D uncertain. The sequence was obtained from a man in his late teens or twenties in good health. Sequencing was carried out using naive CD4+ T cells from blood. The CDR3 DNA reads TGTGCCAGCAGCTTAATCAACACTGAAGCTTTCTTT. Its protein is CASSLINTEAFF.